This T cell receptor beta chain was identified in a study of T cell changes during pregnancy in multiple sclerosis. V lost 2 bases to trimming and J lost 0 bases, with 8 bases between them. The CDR3 length is 15 residues. Germline V lookup: CDR1 MNHNY, CDR2 SVGAGI (reference sequence). The data were produced by immunoSEQ multiplex PCR, yet TCRdb's version contains in-frame clones alone and is incomplete. The profile shows tens of thousands of clones, just over 90% of them singletons. There are a few counts of this clone. The sample consisted of peripheral blood, taken in the third trimester of pregnancy. The sequence came from a female donor with multiple sclerosis, enrolled in a pregnancy study. The rearrangement joins TRBV6-6 to TRBJ1-3; no definite D call. The CDR3 DNA is TGTGCCAGCAGTTACGGAGTTCTCTCTGGAAACACCATATATTTT. Its protein product is CASSYGVLSGNTIYF.